This TCR beta chain was identified in a study of cytomegalovirus exposure and HLA in healthy donors. Study background: Approximately 77 million unique TCRs from HLA-typed donors were held in an early release of data. General study points: Researchers counted over 150 TCR beta chains as cytomegalovirus-associated.

Amplification used 60 Vbeta primers and 13 Jbeta primers. Authors' processing steps: Among the unique TCR beta chains that a later analysis counted, 70 million to 85 million in all, about 12 million were shared. Generated by immunoSEQ multiplex PCR, the TCRdb table keeps only in-frame clones and is missing some. V and J calls and clone size are given by that table; D and trimming were obtained from the DNA. Of 100,000 or so clones in the sample, around 84% were seen once. Concerning this clone: The antigen remains unidentified.

After removal of 5 bases from V and 5 bases from J, the junction contained 10 bases not matched to a gene. Germline CDR1 and CDR2: MNHNS and SASEGT. The CDR3 has 15 residues. Sequencing used PBMCs. The clonotype was recovered from a man aged 18-30 years in good health and CMV-seronegative. The rearrangement links TRBV6-1 to TRBJ2-7; 9 nucleotides match TRBD2. The CDR3 here is CASSRLAESYHEQYF. In DNA, the CDR3 is TGTGCCAGCAGTAGACTAGCGGAGTCCTACCACGAGCAGTACTTC.